These 19 T cell receptor beta chains were all obtained from the same sample, sequenced in a study of shared clonotypes between healthy human individuals. Libraries were prepared by immunoSEQ multiplex PCR; TCRdb keeps only in-frame clonotypes and omits some of them. The sample includes about a million clones, about 77% seen only once; the top ten take nearly 1.5%. Sequences were obtained from memory CD4+ T cells sorted from blood. Described subset: CD45RA-negative fraction. The receptors derive from a man aged 18 to 35 in good health.

The chain links TRBV7-3 to TRBJ2-2; either TRBD1 or TRBD2 may supply D (5 bases each). The germline V gene has CDR1 SGHTA and CDR2 FQGTGA. This CDR3 has 15 residues. V was pared by 2 bases and J by 6 bases, with 13 bases between. The CDR3 spells CASSLWGTQAGELFF. The CDR3 DNA is TGTGCCAGCAGCTTATGGGGGACCCAGGCCGGGGAGCTGTTTTTT.

This clone has a single count. The chain carries TRBV28 and TRBJ2-7; 8 bases align to TRBD2. The CDR3 length is 14 residues. From germline, CDR1 is MDHEN and CDR2 SYDVKM. V trimming: 1 base; J trimming: 7 bases; junction bases outside the gene matches: 6. DNA for the CDR3: TGTGCCAGCAGTTTATTCGGGGGGGCGGGAGAGCAGTACTTC. This sequence encodes CASSLFGGAGEQYF.

The chain employs TRBV5-1 and TRBJ1-2; TRBD1 matches 10 bases. The CDR3 sequence is 15 residues long. V lost 4 bases, J lost 8 bases, and 11 bases stayed unmatched. Germline values: CDR1 SGHRS, CDR2 YFSETQ. CDR3 coding DNA: TGCGCCAGCAGCCCCAGCCCGACAGGGGGCGGAGGCTACACCTTC. Translation gives CASSPSPTGGGGYTF. Drawing the rest from reference TRBV5-1 and TRBJ1-2, the complete variable domain is KAGVTQTPRYLIKTRGQQVTLSCSPISGHRSVSWYQQTPGQGLQFLFEYFSETQRNKGNFPGRFSGRQFSNSRSEMNVSTLELGDSALYLCASSPSPTGGGGYTFGSGTRLTVV.

The V call is TRBV7-9, the J call TRBJ2-5, with D perhaps matching TRBD1 or TRBD2 (5 bases each). V lost 6 bases and J 5 bases, leaving 16 bases between the germline ends. The CDR3 has 14 amino acids. Germline assignment: CDR1 SEHNR and CDR2 FQNEAQ (reference sequence). The CDR3 region has the DNA TGTGCCAGCAGTGAGGGGTCCCAGAGGGAGACCCAGTACTTC. As protein: CASSEGSQRETQYF.

The chain couples TRBV30 to TRBJ1-3; a possible D gene is TRBD1 (5 bases). The V and J ends lost 4 bases and 0 bases respectively, with 10 bases between them. Germline V CDR1 and CDR2: GTSNPN, SVGIG (reference sequence). This CDR3 region has 14 residues. CDR3 sequence: CAWITGNSGNTIYF. CDR3 bases: TGTGCCTGGATTACAGGCAACTCTGGAAACACCATATATTTT.

This sequence joins TRBV7-2 and TRBJ2-1; 8 positions match TRBD2. Germline V gene data show CDR1 as SGHTA and CDR2 as FQGNSA. With V trimmed by 4 bases and J by 8 bases, 7 bases remained unmatched. The CDR3 is 14 amino acids. The CDR3 here is CASSSSSGLDEQFF. The CDR3, as DNA: TGTGCCAGCAGCTCATCTAGCGGGTTGGATGAGCAGTTCTTC.

The CDR3 DNA follows: TGCGCCAGCAGCCGCTCCACTAGCGGGGAAGAGACCCAGTACTTC. It yields the protein CASSRSTSGEETQYF. The chain recombines TRBV5-1 with TRBJ2-5, with TRBD2 matching 10 bases. V shed 4 bases, J shed 3 bases, and the junction held 6 bases outside the gene matches. The CDR3 contains 15 residues. The germline gives CDR1 SGHRS, CDR2 YFSETQ.

The V and J genes are TRBV7-9 and TRBJ1-2; D ambiguous. Germline CDR1 and CDR2: SEHNR and FQNEAQ (reference sequence). This CDR3 spans 13 amino acids. Trimming stripped 2 bases from V and 4 bases from J, with 8 bases between. The CDR3 DNA sequence: TGTGCCAGCAGCTTACCCAACAGCTATGGCTACACCTTC. Translating it yields CASSLPNSYGYTF.

The gene calls are TRBV12-2 and TRBJ1-5; the table calls TRBD1, which could not be checked here. TRBV12-2 is designated a pseudogene. This CDR3 is 19 amino acids long. The DNA of the CDR3 is TGTGCAAGTCGCTTCCTCCGGGACAGGGGGTTTTCGAGCAATCAGCCCCAGCATTTT. It yields the protein CASRFLRDRGFSSNQPQHF.

V is TRBV6-5 and J is TRBJ1-1, with 7 bases matching TRBD1. The germline V gene encodes CDR1 MNHEY and CDR2 SVGAGI. Trimming cost V 5 bases and J 1 base; bases outside gene matches: 4. CDR3 length equals 14 residues. The CDR3 coding sequence is TGTGCCAGCAGTCCACAGGGGAGGAACACTGAAGCTTTCTTT. It codes for CASSPQGRNTEAFF.

J is TRBJ1-1 and V is TRBV19; 8 bases fit TRBD1. Germline lookup yields CDR1 LNHDA and CDR2 SQIVND (reference sequence). This CDR3 is built from 14 residues. The trim removed 10 bases at V and 4 bases at J, leaving 11 bases unmatched. CDR3 loop: CATKSTGGTTEAFF. CDR3 sequence (DNA): TGTGCCACTAAGAGTACAGGGGGGACCACTGAAGCTTTCTTT.

This clone was counted between two and nine times. The gene calls are TRBV7-8 and TRBJ1-5, with D unclear. V gave up 4 bases and J gave up 7 bases, with 11 bases separating them. This CDR3 has 13 residues. The germline CDR1 and CDR2 sequences are SGHVS and FQNEAQ. CDR3 sequence: CASSSDRGQPQHF. In DNA, the CDR3 is TGTGCCAGCAGCTCAGACCGCGGGCAGCCCCAGCATTTT.

V and J are TRBV6-5 and TRBJ1-1, with D unresolved. The CDR3 is 13 amino acids. CDR1 is MNHEY and CDR2 is SVGAGI in the germline V gene. Trimming shortened V by 4 bases and J by 1 base, and 7 bases separated the two germline ends. CDR3 bases: TGTGCCAGCAGTTTTCGGAGGAACACTGAAGCTTTCTTT. This encodes CASSFRRNTEAFF.

The chain links TRBV4-1 to TRBJ2-2; D ambiguous. CDR1 and CDR2 from the germline V gene are MGHRA and YSYEKL. The CDR3 is 13 residues long. V was pared by 2 bases and J by 8 bases, with 9 bases between. The CDR3 is CASSQIVRGELFF. The DNA for the CDR3 is TGCGCCAGCAGCCAAATCGTCAGGGGGGAGCTGTTTTTT.

Worth noting for this clone: Other DNA sequences in the sample encode the same CDR3. The chain recombines TRBV7-2 with TRBJ2-7; D unclear. This CDR3 has 12 amino acids. The V end was cut by 5 bases, the J end by 3 bases, with 8 bases between. Germline V gene lookup returns CDR1 SGHTA and CDR2 FQGNSA. CDR3 bases: TGTGCCAGCAGCCGTGGAGTCTACGAGCAGTACTTC. It translates to CASSRGVYEQYF. Full variable domain (outside the CDR3, taken from reference TRBV7-2 and TRBJ2-7): GAGVSQSPSNKVTEKGKDVELRCDPISGHTALYWYRQSLGQGLEFLIYFQGNSAPDKSGLPSDRFSAERTGGSVSTLTIQRTQQEDSAVYLCASSRGVYEQYFGPGTRLTVT.

The V call is TRBV19, the J call TRBJ1-2, with 10 bases that match TRBD1. CDR1 is LNHDA, CDR2 SQIVND, per germline (reference sequence). The CDR3 length is 13 residues. V shed 6 bases, J shed 8 bases, and the junction held 6 bases outside the gene matches. CDR3 protein: CASSLLTGGGYTF. CDR3 nucleotide sequence: TGTGCCAGTAGCCTACTGACAGGGGGCGGCTACACCTTC.

The chain uses TRBV9 and TRBJ2-1; D possibly corresponds to TRBD2 (6 bases). The CDR3 is made up of 16 amino acids. Germline CDR1 SGDLS, CDR2 YYNGEE. The V end lost 3 bases, the J end lost 0 bases, and 13 bases lay between the germline ends. CDR3 sequence (DNA): TGTGCCAGCAGCGCCGGAGGGATAGGCTCCTACAATGAGCAGTTCTTC. This gives the protein CASSAGGIGSYNEQFF.

V gene TRBV7-8 combines with J gene TRBJ1-2, with D unresolved. This CDR3 spans 16 amino acids. The germline V and J ends were trimmed by 2 bases and 0 bases, with 13 bases remaining between them. Germline V lookup: CDR1 SGHVS, CDR2 FQNEAQ. CDR3: CASSLRAERANYGYTF. The CDR3 nucleotides are TGTGCCAGCAGCTTAAGGGCAGAAAGAGCTAACTATGGCTACACCTTC.

The rearrangement uses TRBV30 and TRBJ2-7; 7 nucleotides agree with TRBD1. After removal of 8 bases from V and 2 bases from J, the junction contained 3 bases not matched to a gene. Germline lookup yields CDR1 GTSNPN and CDR2 SVGIG (reference sequence). CDR3 size: 11 residues. The chain's CDR3 is CAQDRPYEQYF. Written as DNA, the CDR3 is TGTGCCCAGGACAGGCCCTACGAGCAGTACTTC.